These 6 T cell receptor beta chains came from one sample sequenced in a study of CD8 T cells in ankylosing spondylitis. TCRdb passed the 5' RACE reads through MiXCR, listing each CDR3 protein once. The sample consists of hundreds of thousands of distinct CDR3 sequences, roughly 32% of them appearing once. Source material: blood, either unsorted or a sorted T cell fraction (not recorded which). All receptors come from a male donor with ankylosing spondylitis or in good health (not recorded which).

The chain carries TRBV12-3 or TRBV12-4 and TRBJ2-3; TRBD2 is a possible D gene (5 bases). This CDR3 has 15 amino acids. Trimming removed 3 bases at V and 4 bases at J, with 14 bases between. CDR3 DNA: TGTGCCAGCAGTTTTAGGCTAGCCTCCTCAGATACGCAGTATTTT. It specifies CASSFRLASSDTQYF.

The chain couples TRBV6-6 to TRBJ1-1; D uncertain. This CDR3 has 11 amino acids. Trimming removed 5 bases from V and 7 bases from J, with 8 bases in between. Germline CDR1 reads MNHNY; CDR2 reads SVGAGI (reference sequence). CDR3 protein: CASSTTGEAFF. For the CDR3, the DNA is TGTGCCAGCAGTACCACGGGTGAAGCTTTCTTT.

The chain joins TRBV29-1 to TRBJ2-3, with 10 bases lining up with TRBD2. This CDR3 has 15 amino acids. Germline values: CDR1 SQVTM, CDR2 ANQGSEA. Trimming cost V 4 bases and J 4 bases; bases outside gene matches: 8. The CDR3 region has the DNA TGCAGCGTTGCGGGACTAGCGAAAGGGGCAGATACGCAGTATTTT. It translates to CSVAGLAKGADTQYF.

The chain links TRBV6-5 to TRBJ1-1, with 10 positions matching TRBD1. With V trimmed by 5 bases and J by 11 bases, 5 bases remained unmatched. Germline V CDR1 and CDR2: MNHEY, SVGAGI. CDR3 length: 12 residues. In nucleotides, the CDR3 is TGTGCCAGCAGTAGACAGGGGGCTCGGGCTTTCTTT. Its translation is CASSRQGARAFF.

This chain uses TRBV12-3 or TRBV12-4 with TRBJ2-3, with TRBD1 matching over 8 bases. The CDR3 loop spans 14 amino acids. Trimming removed 6 bases from V and 4 bases from J; junction bases left unmatched: 6. The CDR3 DNA reads TGTGCCAGCAGAGCTGCAGGGGGCGCAGATACGCAGTATTTT. Protein sequence: CASRAAGGADTQYF.

This chain connects TRBV12-3 or TRBV12-4 to TRBJ2-1; no firm D call. The V end was cut by 7 bases, the J end by 5 bases, with 15 bases between. The CDR3 has 14 amino acids. The CDR3 nucleotides are TGTGCCAGCATTCCCCCCAGCGAAGACAATGAGCAGTTCTTC. This gives the protein CASIPPSEDNEQFF.